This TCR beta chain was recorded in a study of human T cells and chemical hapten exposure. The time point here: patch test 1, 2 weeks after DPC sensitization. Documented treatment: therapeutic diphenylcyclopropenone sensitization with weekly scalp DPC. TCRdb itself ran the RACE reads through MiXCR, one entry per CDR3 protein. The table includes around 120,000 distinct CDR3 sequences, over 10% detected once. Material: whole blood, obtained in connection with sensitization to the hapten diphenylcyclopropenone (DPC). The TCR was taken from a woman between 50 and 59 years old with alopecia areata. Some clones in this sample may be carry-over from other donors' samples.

CDR3 bases: TGTGCCAGCAGTTACTCGGTACAGGGGTTGGTCGAGCAGTACTTC. Its translation: CASSYSVQGLVEQYF. The gene calls are TRBV6-5 and TRBJ2-7; 7 nucleotides match TRBD1. The CDR3 covers 15 residues. Trimming at V came to 0 bases and at J to 6 bases, leaving 8 bases not matched to a gene. Per the germline V gene, CDR1 is MNHEY and CDR2 is SVGAGI.